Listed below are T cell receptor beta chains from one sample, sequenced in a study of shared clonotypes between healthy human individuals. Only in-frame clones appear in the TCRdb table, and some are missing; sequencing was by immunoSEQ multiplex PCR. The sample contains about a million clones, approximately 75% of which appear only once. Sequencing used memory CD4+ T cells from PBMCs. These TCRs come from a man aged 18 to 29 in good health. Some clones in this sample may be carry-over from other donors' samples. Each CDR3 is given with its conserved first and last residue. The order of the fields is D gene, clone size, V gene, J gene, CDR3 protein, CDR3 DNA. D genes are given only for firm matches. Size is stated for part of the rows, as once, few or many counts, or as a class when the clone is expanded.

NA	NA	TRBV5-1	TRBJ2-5	CASSFFGGANQETQYF	TGCGCCAGCAGCTTTTTTGGCGGGGCGAACCAAGAGACCCAGTACTTC
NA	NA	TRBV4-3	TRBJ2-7	CASSQAYSGTAHYEQYF	TGCGCCAGCAGCCAAGCATACTCCGGGACGGCTCATTACGAGCAGTACTTC
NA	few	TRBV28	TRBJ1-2	CASSPTGWTWGYTF	TGTGCCAGCAGCCCTACAGGGTGGACCTGGGGCTACACCTTC
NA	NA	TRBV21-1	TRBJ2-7	CASSKVGKCNYEQYF	TGTGCCAGCAGCAAAGTTGGTAAGTGCAACTACGAGCAGTACTTC
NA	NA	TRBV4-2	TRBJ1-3	CASSQGARNTIYF	TGTGCCAGCAGCCAGGGGGCAAGAAACACCATATATTTT
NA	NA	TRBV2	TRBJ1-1	CASSESRRNTEAFF	TGTGCCAGCAGCGAATCTAGGAGGAACACTGAAGCTTTCTTT
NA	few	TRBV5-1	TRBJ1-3	CASSLAALSTDSSTIYF	TGCGCCAGCAGCTTGGCCGCGTTGTCGACCGACAGTAGCACCATATATTTT
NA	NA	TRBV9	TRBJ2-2	CASSVGLNTGELFF	TGTGCCAGCAGCGTAGGGCTCAACACCGGGGAGCTGTTTTTT
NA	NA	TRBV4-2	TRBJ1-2	CASSQERSGEYGYTF	TGTGCCAGCAGCCAAGAAAGGTCAGGGGAGTATGGCTACACCTTC
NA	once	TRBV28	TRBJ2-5	CASSYRTGRETQYF	TGTGCCAGCAGTTATAGAACAGGGAGGGAGACCCAGTACTTC
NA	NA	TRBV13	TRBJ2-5	CASSLGKGTYQETQYF	TGTGCCAGCAGCTTAGGTAAAGGGACTTACCAAGAGACCCAGTACTTC
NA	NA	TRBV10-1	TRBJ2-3	CASSRGGGMADTQYF	TGCGCCAGCAGCCGAGGGGGGGGCATGGCAGATACGCAGTATTTT
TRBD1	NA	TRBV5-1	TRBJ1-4	CASSEGTGKSEKLFF	TGCGCCAGCAGCGAGGGGACAGGGAAGAGTGAAAAACTGTTTTTT
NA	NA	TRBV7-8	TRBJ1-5	CASSLGGSQPQHF	TGTGCCAGCAGCTTAGGGGGGTCTCAGCCCCAGCATTTT
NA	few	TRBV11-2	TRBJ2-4	CASSYGRANIQYF	TGTGCCAGCAGCTACGGCAGGGCAAACATTCAGTACTTC
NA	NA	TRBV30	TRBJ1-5	CAWSPSYNQPQHF	TGTGCCTGGAGTCCCTCCTATAATCAGCCCCAGCATTTT
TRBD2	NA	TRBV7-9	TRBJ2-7	CASSFRLAGDEQYF	TGTGCCAGCAGCTTCAGACTAGCGGGAGACGAGCAGTACTTC
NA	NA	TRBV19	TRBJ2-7	CASSISGLSWYEQYF	TGTGCCAGTAGTATTTCGGGACTCTCGTGGTACGAGCAGTACTTC
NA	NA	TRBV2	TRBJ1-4	CASSLQTSNEKLFF	TGTGCCAGCAGTCTGCAGACCTCTAATGAAAAACTGTTTTTT
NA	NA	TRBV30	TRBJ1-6	CAWSQGRGSPLHF	TGTGCCTGGAGTCAGGGTAGGGGTTCACCCCTCCACTTT
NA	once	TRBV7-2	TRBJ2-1	CASSQGRNEQFF	TGTGCCAGCAGCCAGGGAAGGAATGAGCAGTTCTTC
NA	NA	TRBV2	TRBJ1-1	CASSSQWTEAFF	TGTGCCAGCAGTTCCCAGTGGACTGAAGCTTTCTTT
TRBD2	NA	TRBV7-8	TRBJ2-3	CASSPRGGDSDTQYF	TGTGCCAGCAGCCCACGGGGGGGGGACTCAGATACGCAGTATTTT
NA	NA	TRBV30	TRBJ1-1	CAWNRGGNTEAFF	TGTGCCTGGAATAGAGGGGGGAACACTGAAGCTTTCTTT
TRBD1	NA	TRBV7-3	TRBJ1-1	CASSPQGGVGTEAFF	TGTGCCAGCAGCCCCCAGGGGGGTGTTGGCACTGAAGCTTTCTTT
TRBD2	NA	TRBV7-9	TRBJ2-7	CASTPQAGTTYEQYF	TGTGCCAGCACCCCCCAGGCGGGGACTACCTACGAGCAGTACTTC
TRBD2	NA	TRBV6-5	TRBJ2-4	CASKPAGVVKNIQYF	TGTGCCAGCAAGCCAGCGGGAGTGGTCAAAAACATTCAGTACTTC
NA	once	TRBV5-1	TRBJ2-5	CASSLAGTFQETQYF	TGCGCCAGCAGCTTGGCCGGGACCTTTCAAGAGACCCAGTACTTC
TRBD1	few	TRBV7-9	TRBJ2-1	CASSAIPWDSSFEQFF	TGTGCCAGCAGCGCAATTCCCTGGGACAGCTCCTTCGAGCAGTTCTTC
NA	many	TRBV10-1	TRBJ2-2	CASSRDSANTGELFF	TGCGCCAGCAGCCGGGACTCTGCGAACACCGGGGAGCTGTTTTTT
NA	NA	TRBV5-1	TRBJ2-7	CASSLGSAAYEQYF	TGCGCCAGCAGCTTGGGGTCAGCAGCCTACGAGCAGTACTTC
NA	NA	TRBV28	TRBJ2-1	CASSFDLRSSYNEQFF	TGTGCCAGCAGTTTTGATCTGCGGTCCTCCTACAATGAGCAGTTCTTC
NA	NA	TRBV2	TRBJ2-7	CASSGDAYEQYF	TGTGCCAGCAGCGGGGACGCCTACGAGCAGTACTTC
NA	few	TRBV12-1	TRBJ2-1	CASSLWTSGSPEQFF	TGTGCCAGCAGCTTATGGACTAGCGGGAGTCCTGAGCAGTTCTTC
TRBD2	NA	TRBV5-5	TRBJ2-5	CASSHTSGRWGETQYF	TGTGCCAGCAGCCACACTAGCGGGAGATGGGGAGAGACCCAGTACTTC
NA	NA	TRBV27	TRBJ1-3	CASRSGGSGGNTIYF	TGTGCCAGCAGGTCGGGGGGCAGTGGTGGAAACACCATATATTTT
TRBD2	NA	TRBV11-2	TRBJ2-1	CASSPSGRSYEQFF	TGTGCCAGCAGCCCTAGCGGGAGGAGCTATGAGCAGTTCTTC
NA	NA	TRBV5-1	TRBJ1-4	CASSQPDSLEKLFF	TGCGCCAGCAGCCAGCCGGACAGTCTTGAAAAACTGTTTTTT
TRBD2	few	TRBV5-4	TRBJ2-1	CASSLGLAGGNEQFF	TGTGCCAGCAGCTTGGGCCTAGCGGGGGGGAATGAGCAGTTCTTC
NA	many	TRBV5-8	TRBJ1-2	CAHTKSPGIRGYTF	TGTGCCCACACTAAATCACCGGGGATCCGAGGCTACACCTTC
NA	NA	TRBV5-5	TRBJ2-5	CASSLGSGFQETQYF	TGTGCCAGCAGCTTGGGCAGCGGGTTCCAAGAGACCCAGTACTTC
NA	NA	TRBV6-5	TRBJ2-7	CASSYVRGNEQYF	TGTGCCAGCAGTTACGTCAGGGGCAACGAGCAGTACTTC
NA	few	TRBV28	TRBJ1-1	CASSRGGGGNTEAFF	TGTGCCAGCAGTCGTGGAGGGGGTGGGAACACTGAAGCTTTCTTT
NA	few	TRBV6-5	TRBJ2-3	CASSSPGTDTQYF	TGTGCCAGCAGTTCCCCGGGGACAGATACGCAGTATTTT
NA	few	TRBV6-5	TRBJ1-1	CASSRGNTEAFF	TGTGCCAGCTCGCGGGGAAATACTGAAGCTTTCTTT
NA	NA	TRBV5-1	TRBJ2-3	CASSLGGGTDTQYF	TGCGCCAGCAGCCTGGGCGGAGGCACAGATACGCAGTATTTT
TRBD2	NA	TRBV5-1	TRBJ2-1	CASSLVAGGTNEQFF	TGCGCCAGCAGCTTGGTAGCGGGAGGGACGAATGAGCAGTTCTTC
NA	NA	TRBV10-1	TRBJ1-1	CASVTGGHTEAFF	TGCGCCAGCGTAACGGGCGGTCACACTGAAGCTTTCTTT
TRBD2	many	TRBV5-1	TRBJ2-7	CASSTEAGAMNEQYF	TGCGCCAGCAGCACGGAAGCGGGAGCGATGAACGAGCAGTACTTC
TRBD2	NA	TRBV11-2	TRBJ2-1	CASSSDRLAGVVNEQFF	TGTGCCAGCAGCTCAGACCGACTAGCGGGAGTGGTTAATGAGCAGTTCTTC
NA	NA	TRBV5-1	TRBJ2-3	CASSLIPLDTQYF	TGCGCCAGCAGCTTGATACCTTTAGATACGCAGTATTTT
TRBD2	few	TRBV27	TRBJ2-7	CASSRTSGSGEQYF	TGTGCCAGCAGTCGGACTAGCGGGAGCGGAGAGCAGTACTTC
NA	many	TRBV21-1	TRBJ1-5	CASTLTEPQHF	TGTGCCAGCACCCTGACCGAGCCCCAGCATTTT
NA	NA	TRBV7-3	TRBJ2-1	CASSLGGGRRGYNEQFF	TGTGCCAGCAGCTTAGGTGGAGGTCGACGGGGATACAATGAGCAGTTCTTC
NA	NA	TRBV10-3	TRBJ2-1	CAISGGGLDEQFF	TGTGCCATCAGTGGCGGAGGTCTCGATGAGCAGTTCTTC
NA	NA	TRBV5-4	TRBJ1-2	CASSSARTREDGYTF	TGTGCCAGCAGCTCGGCCCGGACACGCGAGGATGGCTACACCTTC
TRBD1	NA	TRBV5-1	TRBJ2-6	CASSPGQGLGGANVLTF	TGCGCCAGCAGCCCGGGACAGGGTTTAGGTGGGGCCAACGTCCTGACTTTC